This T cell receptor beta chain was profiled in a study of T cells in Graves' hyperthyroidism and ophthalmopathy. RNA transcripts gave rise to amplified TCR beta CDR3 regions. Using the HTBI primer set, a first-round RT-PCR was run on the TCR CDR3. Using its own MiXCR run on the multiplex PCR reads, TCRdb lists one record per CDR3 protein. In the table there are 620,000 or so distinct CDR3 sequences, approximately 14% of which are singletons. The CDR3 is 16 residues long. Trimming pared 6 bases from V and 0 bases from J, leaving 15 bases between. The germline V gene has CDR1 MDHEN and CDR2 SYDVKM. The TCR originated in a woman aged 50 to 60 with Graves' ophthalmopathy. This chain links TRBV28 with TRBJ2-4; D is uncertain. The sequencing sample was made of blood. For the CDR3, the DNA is TGTGCCAGCAGACCTCCTACATTCCTAGCCAAAAACATTCAGTACTTC. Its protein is CASRPPTFLAKNIQYF.